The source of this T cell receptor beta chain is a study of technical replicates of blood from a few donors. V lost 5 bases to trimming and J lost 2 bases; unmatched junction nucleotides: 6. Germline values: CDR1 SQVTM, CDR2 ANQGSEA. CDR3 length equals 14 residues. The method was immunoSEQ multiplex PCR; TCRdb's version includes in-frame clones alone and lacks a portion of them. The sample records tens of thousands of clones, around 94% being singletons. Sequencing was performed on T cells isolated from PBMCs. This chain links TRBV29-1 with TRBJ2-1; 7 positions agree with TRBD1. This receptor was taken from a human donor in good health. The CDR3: CSVRGQGAYNEQFF. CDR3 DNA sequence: TGCAGCGTTAGGGGGCAGGGTGCCTACAATGAGCAGTTCTTC.